The 29 T cell receptor beta chains in this list originate from one sample, sequenced in a study of PD-L1 blockade in urothelial cancer. Clones were sequenced by immunoSEQ multiplex PCR, and TCRdb holds only the in-frame ones, with some missing. The sample yields roughly 50,000 clones, around 80% seen once. The time point: pretreatment peripheral blood. Specimen: PBMCs, collected around atezolizumab (anti-PD-L1) treatment. The receptors come from a man between 70 and 80 years old with urothelial cancer.

As for this clone: The junction departs from the called germline gene at one end, perhaps through a read error. The chain carries TRBV18 and TRBJ2-5; 10 bases match TRBD1. CDR3 size: 12 residues. Germline CDR1 KGHSH, CDR2 LQKENI. The DNA of the CDR3 is TGTGCCAGCTCCCTGGGACAGGGGAGGCAGGACTTC. Encoded protein: CASSLGQGRQDF.

The J gene is TRBJ1-5, the V gene TRBV15; maybe TRBD1 (6 bases). V was pared by 6 bases and J by 4 bases, with 16 bases between. This CDR3 region has 15 residues. Per the germline V gene, CDR1 is LNHNV and CDR2 is YYDKDF (reference sequence). CDR3 bases: TGTGCCACCAGAGGGGGGGGATCTGGAAATCAGCCCCAGCATTTT. Amino acid sequence: CATRGGGSGNQPQHF.

This clone has more than one count but fewer than ten. The genes are TRBV4-3 and TRBJ1-2, with 9 bases lining up with TRBD1. This CDR3 region has 15 residues. V was pared by 5 bases and J by 4 bases, with 8 bases of the junction left unmatched. Germline V CDR1 and CDR2: LGHNA, YSLEER. The chain's CDR3 is CASSSRTGDRYGYTF. Here the CDR3 DNA reads TGCGCCAGCAGCTCACGGACAGGGGATCGCTATGGCTACACCTTC.

The V and J genes are TRBV7-2 and TRBJ1-1; TRBD1 matches 8 bases. Germline V gene lookup returns CDR1 SGHTA and CDR2 FQGNSA. CDR3 length: 14 residues. Trimming cost V 5 bases and J 3 bases; bases outside gene matches: 5. CDR3 DNA sequence: TGTGCCAGCAGCCCAGACAGGGGAGACACTGAAGCTTTCTTT. It translates to CASSPDRGDTEAFF.

The gene calls are TRBV2 and TRBJ2-3, with TRBD2 identical over 7 bases. Germline assignment: CDR1 SNHLY and CDR2 FYNNEI. V trimming: 7 bases; J trimming: 12 bases; junction bases outside the gene matches: 19. CDR3 length: 15 amino acids. DNA for the CDR3: TGTGCCAGCATCGCGGGAGTCACCTCAGGGCTGTTACAGTATTTT. Translated, it gives CASIAGVTSGLLQYF.

The rearrangement uses TRBV10-1 and TRBJ1-5, with TRBD1 matching over 7 bases. Unmatched junction bases numbered 9, after V lost 8 bases and J lost 5 bases. There are 14 residues in the CDR3. Germline V gives CDR1 WNHNN, CDR2 SYGVQD (reference sequence). This CDR3 is CASVGQSPDQPQHF. CDR3 bases: TGCGCCAGCGTGGGACAGTCCCCCGATCAGCCCCAGCATTTT.

The rearrangement joins TRBV6-5 to TRBJ2-3; tentative D call: TRBD2 (5 bases). Germline CDR1 reads MNHEY; CDR2 reads SVGAGI. Trimming shortened V by 0 bases and J by 2 bases, and 9 bases separated the two germline ends. The CDR3 is 15 residues long. The CDR3 sequence is CASSYSRTATDTQYF. In DNA, the CDR3 is TGTGCCAGCAGTTACTCGAGGACTGCCACAGATACGCAGTATTTT.

Worth noting for this clone: The germline gene is not matched at one end of the junction; a read error may be the cause. The same CDR3 can be traced to other DNA sequences in this sample. The CDR3 is CASSLDSDQPQHF. In nucleotides, the CDR3 is TGTGCCAGCAGCTTAGATAGCGATCAGCCCCAGCATTTT. The rearrangement joins TRBV7-9 to TRBJ1-5, with D unresolved. Germline CDR1 reads SEHNR; CDR2 reads FQNEAQ (reference sequence). This CDR3 has 13 amino acids.

This clone was recorded a few times. The chain couples TRBV14 to TRBJ2-7; the D gene is possibly TRBD1 (5 bases). Deletions cut 1 base from V and 3 bases from J, with 13 bases between. The CDR3 runs 15 residues. The germline CDR1 and CDR2 sequences are SGHDN and FVKESK. CDR3 protein: CASSQGQSLYYEQYF. CDR3 coding DNA: TGTGCCAGCAGCCAAGGACAGTCGTTATACTACGAGCAGTACTTC.

The J gene is TRBJ2-2, the V gene TRBV5-1; 7 bases are shared with TRBD1. The CDR3 sequence is 14 residues long. CDR1 is SGHRS, CDR2 YFSETQ, per germline. V gave up 4 bases and J gave up 5 bases; unmatched junction bases: 5. CDR3 residues: CASSRGQETGELFF. The CDR3, as DNA: TGCGCCAGCAGCAGGGGGCAGGAAACCGGGGAGCTGTTTTTT.

The chain uses TRBV7-9 and TRBJ1-2, with D possibly being TRBD1 (6 bases). Germline CDR1 SEHNR, CDR2 FQNEAQ (reference sequence). The ends were cut back, 7 bases at V and 0 bases at J, with 15 bases in the middle. CDR3 length: 15 amino acids. The CDR3 sequence: CASTRGGAANYGYTF. The CDR3 DNA is TGTGCCAGCACCAGAGGGGGGGCGGCTAACTATGGCTACACCTTC.

V is TRBV2 and J is TRBJ2-7, with D unresolved. V was cut by 0 bases and J by 3 bases, with 3 bases left in between. Germline assignment: CDR1 SNHLY and CDR2 FYNNEI. The CDR3 totals 12 residues. CDR3 region: CASSEAVYEQYF. The CDR3 region has the DNA TGTGCCAGCAGTGAAGCCGTCTACGAGCAGTACTTC.

The count of this clone is one. The chain joins TRBV7-2 to TRBJ2-1, with TRBD2 matching 7 bases. CDR1 SGHTA and CDR2 FQGNSA come from the germline V gene. Trimming took 0 bases from V and 10 from J; bases not matched to a gene: 9. This CDR3 spans 15 amino acids. The CDR3 region has the DNA TGTGCCAGCAGCTTAGCAAAGCGGGGTACAAGGGAGCAGTTCTTC. Its translation: CASSLAKRGTREQFF.

J is TRBJ1-2 and V is TRBV29-1, with D maybe TRBD1 (5 bases). CDR1 is SQVTM and CDR2 is ANQGSEA in the germline V gene. CDR3 length equals 11 residues. Trimming took off 7 bases at V and 7 bases at J, with 13 bases between the two ends. CDR3 nucleotides: TGCAGCGCCCTGTTGGGGCCTGGCTACACCTTC. Translated: CSALLGPGYTF.

CDR3 coding DNA: TGTGCCATCTCGCGCGGGAACACCGGGGAGCTGTTTTTT. Protein sequence: CAISRGNTGELFF. The chain combines TRBV10-3 with TRBJ2-2; D is unclear. V lost 8 bases and J lost 1, with 8 bases in between. The CDR3 contains 13 residues. Germline V gene data show CDR1 as ENHRY and CDR2 as SYGVKD.

The genes are TRBV1 and TRBJ2-1; TRBD2, the table's D call, lacks a check against the DNA. TRBV1 counts as a pseudogene. The CDR3 contains 18 residues. CDR3 in DNA: TGCACCAGCAGCCAACACGGGACTAGCGGGGGGTCCCACAATGAGCAGTTCTTC. This encodes CTSSQHGTSGGSHNEQFF.

The chain is built from TRBV19 and TRBJ1-1; D ambiguous. V was cut by 5 bases and J by 0 bases, with 16 bases left in between. The CDR3 is 16 residues long. Germline values: CDR1 LNHDA, CDR2 SQIVND (reference sequence). Here the CDR3 DNA reads TGTGCCAGTAGTTCTCTCGGCGGGCCCATGAACACTGAAGCTTTCTTT. This encodes CASSSLGGPMNTEAFF.

V gene TRBV19 combines with J gene TRBJ2-2; TRBD1 matches 9 bases. Unmatched junction bases numbered 3, after V lost 9 bases and J lost 4 bases. The length of the CDR3 is 13 residues. Germline-derived CDR1 and CDR2 are LNHDA and SQIVND (reference sequence). CDR3 amino acids: CASRDRVTGELFF. The CDR3 bases are TGTGCCAGCCGGGACAGGGTCACCGGGGAGCTGTTTTTT.

The gene calls are TRBV19 and TRBJ1-3; no clear D. Germline loops: CDR1 LNHDA, CDR2 SQIVND (reference sequence). The V end was cut by 7 bases, the J end by 4 bases, with 8 bases between. The CDR3 is 12 amino acids. DNA of the CDR3: TGTGCCAGTACCCGAGGAGGAAACACCATATATTTT. Amino acids: CASTRGGNTIYF.

The chain employs TRBV5-1 and TRBJ2-5, with TRBD1 matching 10 bases. Germline V lookup: CDR1 SGHRS, CDR2 YFSETQ. With 4 bases clipped from V and 2 bases from J, the junction kept 5 bases outside the gene matches. This CDR3 is built from 15 residues. CDR3 coding DNA: TGCGCCAGCAGCATAGGGACAGGGGCTCAAGAGACCCAGTACTTC. It codes for CASSIGTGAQETQYF.

The J gene is TRBJ2-5, the V gene TRBV28; TRBD2 aligns across 7 bases. Germline CDR1 and CDR2: MDHEN and SYDVKM. CDR3 length: 14 amino acids. Losses at the gene ends were 7 bases for V and 0 bases for J; bases not matched to a gene: 5. This CDR3 reads CASNGAGNQETQYF. CDR3 coding DNA: TGTGCCAGCAACGGAGCGGGAAACCAAGAGACCCAGTACTTC.

The chain couples TRBV4-1 to TRBJ1-6; D may be TRBD1 (6 bases). With 0 bases removed from V and 15 bases from J, the gap between germline ends came to 18 bases. CDR3 size: 15 residues. The V gene's germline CDR1 is MGHRA and CDR2 YSYEKL. CDR3 residues: CASSQDHRVQNLLHF. The CDR3 nucleotides are TGCGCCAGCAGCCAAGATCACAGGGTCCAGAATCTCCTCCACTTT.

CDR3 in amino acids: CASSANRGNQPQHF. The CDR3 DNA follows: TGTGCCAGCAGTGCAAACAGAGGCAATCAGCCCCAGCATTTT. The chain joins TRBV28 to TRBJ1-5; D remains unclear. V lost 5 bases to trimming and J lost 2 bases, with 10 bases between them. The CDR3 covers 14 residues. The V gene's germline CDR1 is MDHEN and CDR2 SYDVKM.

This sequence joins TRBV7-9 and TRBJ1-1; D ambiguous. The CDR3 has 13 amino acids. Germline loops: CDR1 SEHNR, CDR2 FQNEAQ (reference sequence). V was trimmed by 3 bases and J by 4 bases, leaving 9 bases between them. CDR3 DNA: TGTGCCAGCAGCTTCACATCGGGCACTGAAGCTTTCTTT. It yields the protein CASSFTSGTEAFF.

This chain connects TRBV4-1 to TRBJ1-1; 9 positions agree with TRBD1. Per germline, CDR1 MGHRA and CDR2 YSYEKL. CDR3 length equals 17 residues. V dropped 0 bases and J dropped 3; count of bases not matched to a gene: 8. Written as DNA, the CDR3 is TGCGCCAGCAGCCAAGATTATGTGGACAGGGGCTACACTGAAGCTTTCTTT. Amino acids: CASSQDYVDRGYTEAFF.

V gene TRBV5-4 combines with J gene TRBJ2-2, with 9 bases matching TRBD2. V dropped 6 bases and J dropped 3; count of bases not matched to a gene: 6. CDR3 length: 15 residues. Per germline, CDR1 SGHNT and CDR2 YYREEE (reference sequence). CDR3 amino acids: CASTLSGRHTGELFF. DNA for the CDR3: TGTGCCAGCACCCTTAGCGGGAGACACACCGGGGAGCTGTTTTTT. The variable domain in full, with the rest retrieved from reference TRBV5-4 and TRBJ2-2, is ETGVTQSPTHLIKTRGQQVTLRCSSQSGHNTVSWYQQALGQGPQFIFQYYREEENGRGNFPPRFSGLQFPNYSSELNVNALELDDSALYLCASTLSGRHTGELFFGEGSRLTVL.

In this sample, this clone turned up a few times. The chain carries TRBV7-2 and TRBJ1-4; no definite D call. V lost 1 base, J lost 8 bases, and 20 bases lay in between. CDR1 is SGHTA, CDR2 FQGNSA, per germline. This CDR3 spans 17 amino acids. The CDR3 coding sequence is TGTGCCAGCAGCTTAGGCACCTCTGGACCCACGGGGGAAAAACTGTTTTTT. Encoded protein: CASSLGTSGPTGEKLFF.

This chain uses TRBV15 with TRBJ1-1; D might be TRBD1 (6 bases). With 5 bases removed from V and 3 bases from J, the gap between germline ends came to 13 bases. CDR3 length: 14 residues. The germline V gene encodes CDR1 LNHNV and CDR2 YYDKDF (reference sequence). CDR3 region: CATSGGATDTEAFF. The DNA for the CDR3 is TGTGCCACCAGCGGGGGGGCGACGGACACTGAAGCTTTCTTT.

The J gene is TRBJ1-2, the V gene TRBV6-5; 10 bases are shared with TRBD1. CDR1 is MNHEY and CDR2 is SVGAGI in the germline V gene. J gave up 12 bases and V 2 bases, and 6 bases lay outside the gene matches. There are 13 residues in the CDR3. The CDR3 protein is CASSYQKGQGNTF. The CDR3 DNA sequence: TGTGCCAGCAGTTACCAGAAGGGACAGGGGAACACCTTC.